This TCR beta chain was captured by sequencing in a study of cytomegalovirus exposure and HLA in healthy donors (TCRdb year 2017). About the study as a whole: In an earlier analysis of fewer than 750 of the donors, approximately 300 Gb of sequence data and 90 million to 120 million unique TCR beta sequences from about 180 million T cells were reported. Approximately 310 gigabases of sequencing data and around 90 million unique TCR sequences made up an early release that covered 500 to 700 HLA-typed donors. Of the roughly 400 genotyped donors, 65% to 90% were placed in the genetic ancestry cluster associated with self-reported Caucasian donors. The study aimed to test whether signatures of past pathogen exposure could be identified by cataloging public T cell receptors. The T cell repertoires of 550 to 850 subjects were profiled by immunosequencing and related to cytomegalovirus serostatus. A separate validation cohort of about 110 different subjects was used in addition to the roughly 670-subject first cohort. High-throughput TCR immunosequencing, statistical association of individual TCRs with disease status, and machine learning were combined to predict cytomegalovirus infection status. A later analysis re-analyzed previously published TCR beta repertoires from roughly 600 donors and added high-resolution HLA genotyping to study TCR occurrence patterns. The later analysis used no new phenotypic data to find candidate immune exposures, relying instead on TCR beta sequences and their occurrence across donors. An earlier analysis of nearly 600 of the donors applied high-throughput TCR beta sequencing to assess whether each TCR beta V gene segment acted as functional or pseudogenic. Donor age, sex, ethnicity and CMV serostatus were collected together with the repertoire data. Genome-wide SNP genotypes for about 60% of the roughly 700 donors were used in a later genetic analysis, which treated that subset as a discovery cohort. All discovery cohort repertoires had been generated using a single sequencing platform. HLA typing covered class I and class II loci at four-digit resolution. The number of typed donors differed by locus: roughly 620-630 for A, B, C, DRB1 and DQB1; 500 to 550 for DQA1; approximately 600 for DPA1; and some 470 for DPB1. Five DR-DQ haplotypes were handled as single units for association and clustering, since linkage in the cohort was strong. On average, roughly 250,000 unique TCR beta nucleotide sequences were sequenced per donor among roughly 430 genotyped donors of the cohort, with roughly 20% of those sequences being non-productive. The investigation overall reported the following: In a later analysis, most CMV-associated TCR beta chains were found to appear HLA-restricted, with HLA associations seemingly driven largely by CMV exposure. In vitro tests confirmed that three of the cytomegalovirus-associated TCR beta chains recognize cytomegalovirus antigens. Across donors, most TCR sequences were observed very rarely, whereas some public TCRs were present in many individuals. Only TCR beta chains were sequenced in this cohort, and the absence of alpha or paired-chain data limited detectable features. Linkage disequilibrium might explain the correlated functional status among segregating V segments, but an unknown experimental factor could not be excluded. A later analysis found that HLA-associated TCR beta chains were more clonally expanded and had lower generation probabilities than equally common non-associated chains. Seventeen rarely observed V segments, including chromosome 9 orphons, were excluded from the earlier analysis of about 600 of the donors because counts were too low. The 87-base-pair reads could not distinguish some IMGT-functional V segments, including TRBV6-2 and TRBV6-3, so those segments were excluded. According to a later analysis, TCR association rates differed among HLA loci, with DRB1 alleles showing the most associated TCRs and HLA-C alleles showing the fewest. The study gave a list of over 150 TCR beta chains associated with cytomegalovirus. At a false discovery rate of 0.05, a later analysis linked around 15,000 TCR beta sequences to specific HLA alleles. A further reported finding was that TCR beta sequences accurately predicted the HLA-A and HLA-B alleles for most subjects in the first cohort. The sequencing pipeline was judged likely to have produced a cluster of highly shared sequence variants as a technical artifact. Strong co-occurrence of HLA alleles, especially DR and DQ, made assigning TCR associations to individual alleles difficult. Compared with the approximately 600-donor mean, donors in an Asian-associated ancestry cluster had fewer N-insertions in productive TCRs, according to a later genetic analysis. An association between a missense DCLRE1C variant and V-gene and J-gene trimming of TCR beta chains was found in a later genetic analysis and replicated in an independent cohort. Immune exposure information for the cohort was limited to CMV serostatus. In both the original and validation cohorts, the classifier was reported to diagnose cytomegalovirus status with high specificity and sensitivity. Because HLA typing was missing for some donors at each locus, association tests included only the typed subset. The authors suggested that the approach could potentially be extended to other disease states and immunological phenotypes. Roughly uniform sequencing depth across donors was assumed in presence/absence analyses, although this assumption may not hold. A later analysis reported that several top co-occurrence clusters appeared linked to parvovirus B19, influenza, CMV and Epstein-Barr virus. An earlier analysis of around 500 of the donors showed that most TCR beta V segments appeared in productive rearrangements either about 90% or about 30% of the time, which broadly matched IMGT annotations.

The library was built by means of the immunoSEQ multiplex PCR assay. For the multiplex PCR, a mixture combining 60 forward primers for TCR Vbeta segments and 13 reverse primers for TCR Jbeta segments was used. Amplification of the CDR3 region of rearranged TCR beta genes was performed with a multiplex PCR assay on genomic DNA. Amplified TCR beta libraries were sequenced as 87-base-pair reads on the Illumina HiSeq System. From the authors' description of their analysis: In a later analysis, around 80 million unique TCR beta chains were counted across the roughly 700 repertoires, and roughly 11 million of these chains were shared by at least two donors. Raw reads were error-corrected and collapsed into unique sequences with a nearest-neighbor algorithm that merged closely related sequences to remove PCR and sequencing errors. CDR3 sequences were aligned to IMGT reference sequences to assign V, D and J gene segments. Each retained sequence needed at least a six-nucleotide match to both a V gene segment and a J gene segment. A rearrangement counted as productive if the CDR3 had no stop codons and remained in frame with V and J, and every other rearrangement counted as non-productive. CDR3 was defined according to IMGT convention as the region running from the second conserved V-encoded cysteine to the conserved J-encoded phenylalanine. The earlier analysis of about 560 of the donors excluded any sequence lacking an unambiguous match to a single V gene segment. An earlier analysis of 587 of the donors classified V segments as functional when productive rearrangements were above 56.7% and as segregating when the standard deviation between donors was above 5%. To diagnose cytomegalovirus status from the catalog of TCR beta chain sequences, a statistical classification framework was built. In a later analysis, TCR nucleotide sequences were compared against IMGT/GENE-DB human TR gene sequences so that V and J genes could be assigned. Using the TCRdist pipeline, a later analysis assigned CDR3 sequences along with most-parsimonious VDJ recombination scenarios. A later analysis defined each TCR beta chain by its CDR3 amino acid sequence plus V-gene family, and excluded reads lacking a unique V-gene family. As a way to deal with suspected cross-contamination and a sequencing artifact, a later analysis dropped hundreds of nucleotide sequences that were highly shared and had low generation probability. In a later analysis, a clonal expansion index was calculated for each public chain from normalized within-repertoire ranks of inferred template counts. In a later analysis, generation probabilities were computed with a VDJ recombination model fitted to out-of-frame rearrangements, and the resulting probabilities were checked against IGoR. Hypergeometric tests were used in a later analysis to score TCR-TCR, TCR-HLA and TCR-CMV co-occurrence, with a repertoire-size bias correction applied to the TCR pairs. A later analysis estimated false discovery rates by permuting HLA or CMV assignments 20 times. In a later analysis, co-occurring TCRs were grouped with DBSCAN, and TCRdist sequence similarity was added when clustering was performed within HLA-allele-positive subsets. For co-occurrence clustering, repertoires with fewer than 30,000 or more than 120,000 public chains were excluded, along with a handful of repertoires with anomalous nucleotide sharing. The table comes from immuneACCESS by way of TCRdb, which keeps in-frame sequences with V and J called. Part of the clones is missing from these tables; in studies checked, under half for an unresolved V gene and the rest for unknown reasons. V and J calls and clone size are as listed in that table; D and trimming were resolved from the DNA. The sample table contains about 140,000 clones; only one count was recorded for roughly 80% of them. Roughly 1.6% of the sample rests with the top ten.

The CDR3, from cysteine to phenylalanine, totals 15 residues. The retained sequence is limited to the CDR3, 45 bases, with the frame set at the first base. The junction carries 15 bases between V and J, which are trimmed by 4 bases and 6 bases respectively. CDR1 and CDR2, per the germline V gene, are MGHRA and YSYEKL. Regarding this clone: Its target antigen remains unknown. No base quality values were provided; no much bigger clone lies one nucleotide off.

The cohort comprised 666 healthy bone marrow donors. At the time of sampling, all cohort members were nominally healthy, though unrecorded immune exposures were likely present. The donor tested CMV seronegative, placing the donor among the 300 to 450 seronegative members of the cohort. Every donor gave a peripheral blood sample, and the peripheral blood mononuclear cells from that sample were used for TCR beta sequencing. The Qiagen DNeasy Blood Extraction Kit was used to extract genomic DNA from the blood cell samples. This TCR derives from a female donor in good health and CMV-seronegative. The sequence is built from TRBV4-1 and TRBJ1-4, with the D gene too uncertain to name. Sequencing was carried out using PBMCs. The CDR3 loop reads CASSPREQIYEKLFF. In nucleotides, the sequence is TGCGCCAGCAGCCCCCGGGAACAGATATATGAAAAACTGTTTTTT.